A selection of T cell receptor beta chains follows, all from one sample in a study of blood T cell repertoires in COVID-19. Sequenced by immunoSEQ multiplex PCR; TCRdb stores in-frame clones only, minus some. The table includes around 270,000 clones, around nine tenths detected once. Sequenced sample: PBMCs or T cells enriched from blood (not recorded which). Receptors were obtained from a woman between 40 and 55 years old who had been exposed to COVID-19. Both conserved end residues are part of each CDR3. A D gene is named only where the DNA matches it firmly.

TRBV28	15	TRBJ2-1	TRBD1	TGTGCCAGCAGCCCCAGGGGGAACACCTACAATGAGCAGTTCTTC	CASSPRGNTYNEQFF
TRBV11-2	18	TRBJ2-5	TRBD1	TGTGCCAGCAGCTACTTACGAGGAGGCAGGGGGTACCAAGAGACCCAGTACTTC	CASSYLRGGRGYQETQYF
TRBV11-3	12	TRBJ1-1	-	TGTGCCAGCAGCTCCGAAGAGACTGAAGCTTTCTTT	CASSSEETEAFF
TRBV6-5	13	TRBJ1-2	-	TGTGCCAGCCGACTGTCCTTAAACTATGGCTACACCTTC	CASRLSLNYGYTF
TRBV19	16	TRBJ2-1	-	TGTGCCAGTAGTATCTCGGGACTCCACTCCTACAATGAGCAGTTCTTC	CASSISGLHSYNEQFF
TRBV18	13	TRBJ2-7	-	TGTGCCAGCTCACCACGCCGACAGTACGAGCAGTACTTC	CASSPRRQYEQYF
TRBV7-9	14	TRBJ1-2	-	TGTGCCAGCAGCTCCCTTGGCGGGCTGGAAGGCTACACCTTC	CASSSLGGLEGYTF
TRBV18	13	TRBJ2-1	-	TGTGCCAGCTCACCACCGGACTTCAATGAGCAGTTCTTC	CASSPPDFNEQFF
TRBV5-1	15	TRBJ2-1	TRBD2	TGCGCCAGCAGCCGTATTAGCGGGGGGGCCTATGAGCAGTTCTTC	CASSRISGGAYEQFF
TRBV7-2	16	TRBJ1-2	-	TGTGCCAGCAGCTTAGATGACTCCTCTCGGCACTATGGCTACACCTTC	CASSLDDSSRHYGYTF
TRBV28	13	TRBJ1-1	-	TGTGCCAGCACCCGCGGTGAGAACACTGAAGCTTTCTTT	CASTRGENTEAFF
TRBV5-1	13	TRBJ2-2	-	TGCGCCAGCAGCTTGACAAACACCGGGGAGCTGTTTTTT	CASSLTNTGELFF
TRBV11-3	16	TRBJ2-2	TRBD1	TGTGCCAGCAGCTTAGAGGGACAGGGTCTAACCGGGGAGCTGTTTTTT	CASSLEGQGLTGELFF
TRBV11-1	13	TRBJ2-5	-	TGTGCCAGCAGCTTAGCAGGGGGTGAGACCCAGTACTTC	CASSLAGGETQYF
TRBV30	16	TRBJ1-6	-	TGTGCCTGGAGTATTACGGAGGAGGGTATATACTCACCCCTCCACTTT	CAWSITEEGIYSPLHF
TRBV24-1	13	TRBJ2-1	TRBD1	TGTGCCACAGGGGACAGCTCCTACAATGAGCAGTTCTTC	CATGDSSYNEQFF